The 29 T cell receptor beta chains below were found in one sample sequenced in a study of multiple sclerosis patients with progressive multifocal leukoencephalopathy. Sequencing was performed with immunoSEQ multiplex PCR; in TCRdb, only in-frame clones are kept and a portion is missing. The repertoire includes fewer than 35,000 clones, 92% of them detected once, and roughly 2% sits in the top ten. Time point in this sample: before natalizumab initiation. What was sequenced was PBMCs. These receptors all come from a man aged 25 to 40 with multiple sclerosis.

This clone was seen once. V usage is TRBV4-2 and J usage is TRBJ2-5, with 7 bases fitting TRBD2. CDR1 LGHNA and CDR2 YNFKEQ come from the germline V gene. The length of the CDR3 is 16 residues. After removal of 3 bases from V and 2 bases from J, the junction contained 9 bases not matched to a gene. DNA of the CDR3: TGTGCCAGCAGCCACCGGGGCGGGGGTAAACAAGAGACCCAGTACTTC. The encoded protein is CASSHRGGGKQETQYF.

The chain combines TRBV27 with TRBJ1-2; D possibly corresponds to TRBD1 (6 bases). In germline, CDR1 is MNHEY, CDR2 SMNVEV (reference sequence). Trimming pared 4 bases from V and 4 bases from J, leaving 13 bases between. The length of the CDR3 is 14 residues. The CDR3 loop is CASSSQGRSYGYTF. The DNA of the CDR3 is TGTGCCAGCAGTTCCCAGGGGAGGTCCTATGGCTACACCTTC.

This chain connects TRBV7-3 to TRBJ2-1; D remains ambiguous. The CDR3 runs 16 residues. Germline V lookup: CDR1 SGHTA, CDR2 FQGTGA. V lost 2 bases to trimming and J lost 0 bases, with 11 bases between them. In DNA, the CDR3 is TGTGCCAGCAGCTTATCAGCTGGGTTCTCCTACAATGAGCAGTTCTTC. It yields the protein CASSLSAGFSYNEQFF.

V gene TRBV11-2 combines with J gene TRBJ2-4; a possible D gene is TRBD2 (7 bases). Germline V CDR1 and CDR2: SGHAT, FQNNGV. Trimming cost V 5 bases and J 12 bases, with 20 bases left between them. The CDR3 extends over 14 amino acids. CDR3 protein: CASSHLEGGTTQYF. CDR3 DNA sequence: TGTGCCAGCAGCCACTTAGAAGGGGGGACTACTCAGTACTTC.

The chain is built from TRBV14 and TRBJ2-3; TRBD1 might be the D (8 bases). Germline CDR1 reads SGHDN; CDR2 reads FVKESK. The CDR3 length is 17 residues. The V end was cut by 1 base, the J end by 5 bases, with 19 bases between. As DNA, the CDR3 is TGTGCCAGCAGCCAAGTTCGGCAGGGGGCTAGCGGAGATACGCAGTATTTT. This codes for CASSQVRQGASGDTQYF.

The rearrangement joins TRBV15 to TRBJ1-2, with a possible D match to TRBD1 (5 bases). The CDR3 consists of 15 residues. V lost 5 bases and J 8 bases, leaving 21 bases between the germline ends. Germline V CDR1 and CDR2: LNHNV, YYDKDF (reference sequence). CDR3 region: CATSLWTATWDGYTF. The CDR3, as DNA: TGTGCCACCAGCCTGTGGACCGCAACATGGGACGGCTACACCTTC.

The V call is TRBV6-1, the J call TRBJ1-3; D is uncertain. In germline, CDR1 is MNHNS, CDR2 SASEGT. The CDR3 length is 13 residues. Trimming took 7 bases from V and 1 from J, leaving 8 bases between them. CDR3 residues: CASKEESGNTIYF. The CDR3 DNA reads TGTGCCAGCAAGGAAGAATCTGGAAACACCATATATTTT.

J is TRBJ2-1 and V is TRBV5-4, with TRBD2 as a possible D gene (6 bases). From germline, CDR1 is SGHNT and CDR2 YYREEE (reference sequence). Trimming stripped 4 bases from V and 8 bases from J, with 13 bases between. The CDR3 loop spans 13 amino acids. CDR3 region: CASSRGLGDEQFF. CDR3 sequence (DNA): TGTGCCAGCAGCCGGGGACTGGGGGATGAGCAGTTCTTC.

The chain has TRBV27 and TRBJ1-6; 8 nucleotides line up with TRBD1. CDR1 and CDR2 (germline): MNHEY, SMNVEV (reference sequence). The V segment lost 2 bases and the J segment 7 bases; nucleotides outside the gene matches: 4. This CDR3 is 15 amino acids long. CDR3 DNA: TGTGCCAGCAGTTTAGGACAGGGCGTGAATTCACCCCTCCACTTT. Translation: CASSLGQGVNSPLHF.

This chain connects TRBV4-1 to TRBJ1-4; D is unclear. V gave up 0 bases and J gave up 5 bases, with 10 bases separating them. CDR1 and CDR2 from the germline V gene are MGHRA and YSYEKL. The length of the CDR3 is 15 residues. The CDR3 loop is CASSQDLNGNEKLFF. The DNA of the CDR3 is TGCGCCAGCAGCCAAGATCTTAATGGAAATGAAAAACTGTTTTTT.

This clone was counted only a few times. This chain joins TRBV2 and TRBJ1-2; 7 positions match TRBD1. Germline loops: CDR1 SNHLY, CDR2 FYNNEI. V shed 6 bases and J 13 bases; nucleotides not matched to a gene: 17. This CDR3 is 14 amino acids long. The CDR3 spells CASSGQDSGYGSTF. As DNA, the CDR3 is TGTGCCAGCAGCGGACAGGACTCGGGATATGGTTCCACCTTC.

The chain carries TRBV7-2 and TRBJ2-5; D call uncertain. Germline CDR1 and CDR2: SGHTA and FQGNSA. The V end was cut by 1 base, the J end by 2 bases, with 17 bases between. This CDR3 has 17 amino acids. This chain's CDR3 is CASSLVSRGVGQETQYF. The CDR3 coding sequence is TGTGCCAGCAGCTTAGTGTCCCGTGGGGTAGGGCAAGAGACCCAGTACTTC.

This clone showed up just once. The CDR3 spells CASSPMGATETQYF. The CDR3 DNA is TGTGCCAGCAGCCCTATGGGGGCGACGGAGACCCAGTACTTC. The V gene is TRBV5-5, the J gene TRBJ2-5, with D tentatively TRBD1 (6 bases). The CDR3 has 14 residues. The V end was cut by 4 bases, the J end by 5 bases, with 15 bases between. Looked up from germline, CDR1 is SGHKS and CDR2 is YYEKEE (reference sequence). Based on the CDR3 plus reference TRBV5-5 and TRBJ2-5, the full variable domain is DAGVTQSPTHLIKTRGQQVTLRCSPISGHKSVSWYQQVLGQGPQFIFQYYEKEERGRGNFPDRFSARQFPNYSSELNVNALLLGDSALYLCASSPMGATETQYFGPGTRLLVL.

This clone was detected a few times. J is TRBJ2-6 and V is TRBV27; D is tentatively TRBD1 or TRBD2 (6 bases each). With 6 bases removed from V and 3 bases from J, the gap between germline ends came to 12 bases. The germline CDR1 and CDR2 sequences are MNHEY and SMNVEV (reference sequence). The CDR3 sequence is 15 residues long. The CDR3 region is CASRVGGGGANVLTF. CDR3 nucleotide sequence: TGTGCCAGCAGGGTCGGGGGCGGTGGGGCCAACGTCCTGACTTTC.

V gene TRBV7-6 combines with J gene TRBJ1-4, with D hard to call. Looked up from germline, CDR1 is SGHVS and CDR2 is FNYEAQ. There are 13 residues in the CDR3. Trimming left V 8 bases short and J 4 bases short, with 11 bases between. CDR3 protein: CASRKGFNEKLFF. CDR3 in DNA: TGTGCCAGCCGGAAGGGATTTAATGAAAAACTGTTTTTT.

As DNA, the CDR3 is TGTGCCAGCAGCGTAAGCACCGGGGAGCTGTTTTTT. As protein: CASSVSTGELFF. The chain links TRBV7-9 to TRBJ2-2; D gene unclear. Germline CDR1 SEHNR, CDR2 FQNEAQ (reference sequence). Trimming took off 5 bases at V and 4 bases at J, with 5 bases between the two ends. The CDR3 contains 12 residues.

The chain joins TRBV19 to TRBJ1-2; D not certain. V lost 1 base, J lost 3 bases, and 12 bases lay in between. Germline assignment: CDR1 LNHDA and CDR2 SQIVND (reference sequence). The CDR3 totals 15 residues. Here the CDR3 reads CASSIVEPPYYGYTF. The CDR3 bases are TGTGCCAGTAGTATAGTTGAGCCCCCGTACTATGGCTACACCTTC.

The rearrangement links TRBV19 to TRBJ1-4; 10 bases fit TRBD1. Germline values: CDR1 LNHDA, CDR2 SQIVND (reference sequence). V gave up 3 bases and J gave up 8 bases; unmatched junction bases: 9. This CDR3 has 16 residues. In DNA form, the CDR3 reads TGTGCCAGTAGTATTGTTCGGGACAGGGGAAAAGAAAAACTGTTTTTT. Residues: CASSIVRDRGKEKLFF.

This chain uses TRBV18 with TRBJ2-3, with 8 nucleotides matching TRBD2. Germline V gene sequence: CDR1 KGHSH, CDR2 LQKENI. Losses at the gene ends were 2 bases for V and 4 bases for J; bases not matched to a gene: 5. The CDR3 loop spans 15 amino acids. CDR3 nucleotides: TGTGCCAGCTCACCAGGGGTGCGGGGGGCAGATACGCAGTATTTT. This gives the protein CASSPGVRGADTQYF.

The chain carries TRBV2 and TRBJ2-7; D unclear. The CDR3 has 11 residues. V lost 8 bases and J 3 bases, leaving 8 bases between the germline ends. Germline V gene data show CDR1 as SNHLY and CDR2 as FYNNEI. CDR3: CASLLHYEQYF. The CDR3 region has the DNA TGTGCCAGCCTTCTTCACTACGAGCAGTACTTC.

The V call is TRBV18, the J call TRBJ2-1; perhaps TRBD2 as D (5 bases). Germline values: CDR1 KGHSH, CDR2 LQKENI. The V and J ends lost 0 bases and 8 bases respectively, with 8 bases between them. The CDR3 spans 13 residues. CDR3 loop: CASSPPSSDEQFF. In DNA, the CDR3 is TGTGCCAGCTCACCACCGAGTAGCGATGAGCAGTTCTTC.

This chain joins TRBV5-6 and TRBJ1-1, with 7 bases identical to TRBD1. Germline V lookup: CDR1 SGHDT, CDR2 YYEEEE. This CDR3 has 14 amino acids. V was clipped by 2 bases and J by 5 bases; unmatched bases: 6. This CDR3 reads CASSFGTGETEAFF. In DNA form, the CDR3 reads TGTGCCAGCAGCTTTGGTACAGGGGAGACTGAAGCTTTCTTT.

The CDR3 DNA follows: TGCGCCAGCAGCCAAGTTAACTGGGAAAATGAAAAACTGTTTTTT. Amino acid sequence: CASSQVNWENEKLFF. The chain carries TRBV4-3 and TRBJ1-4, with no clear D. The V end was cut by 1 base, the J end by 5 bases, with 11 bases between. Germline CDR1 is LGHNA and CDR2 is YSLEER. This CDR3 has 15 residues.

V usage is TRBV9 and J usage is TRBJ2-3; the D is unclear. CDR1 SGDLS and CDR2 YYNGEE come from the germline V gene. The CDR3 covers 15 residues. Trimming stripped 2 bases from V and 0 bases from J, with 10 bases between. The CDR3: CASSVSPESTDTQYF. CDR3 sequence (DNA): TGTGCCAGCAGCGTGTCTCCGGAGAGCACAGATACGCAGTATTTT. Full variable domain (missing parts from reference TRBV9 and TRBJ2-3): DSGVTQTPKHLITATGQRVTLRCSPRSGDLSVYWYQQSLDQGLQFLIQYYNGEERAKGNILERFSAQQFPDLHSELNLSSLELGDSALYFCASSVSPESTDTQYFGPGTRLTVL.

The CDR3 here is CATSRDRGPSMNTEAFF. The CDR3 coding sequence is TGTGCCACCAGCAGAGACCGGGGACCCAGTATGAACACTGAAGCTTTCTTT. The rearrangement joins TRBV15 to TRBJ1-1; TRBD1 is a possible D gene (5 bases). Trimming removed 0 bases from V and 0 bases from J, with 14 bases in between. The germline CDR1 and CDR2 sequences are LNHNV and YYDKDF (reference sequence). CDR3 size: 17 residues.

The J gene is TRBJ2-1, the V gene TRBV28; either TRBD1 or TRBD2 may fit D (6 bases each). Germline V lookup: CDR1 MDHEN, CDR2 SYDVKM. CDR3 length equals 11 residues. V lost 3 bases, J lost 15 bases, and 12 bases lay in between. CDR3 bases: TGTGCCAGCAGTTTGATGCGGGACACGTTCTTC. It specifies CASSLMRDTFF.

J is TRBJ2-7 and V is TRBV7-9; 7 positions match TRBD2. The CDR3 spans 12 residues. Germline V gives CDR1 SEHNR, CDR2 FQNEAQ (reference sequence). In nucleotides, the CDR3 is TGTGCCAGCAGCCTAGCGGACTACGAGCAGTACGTC. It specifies CASSLADYEQYV.

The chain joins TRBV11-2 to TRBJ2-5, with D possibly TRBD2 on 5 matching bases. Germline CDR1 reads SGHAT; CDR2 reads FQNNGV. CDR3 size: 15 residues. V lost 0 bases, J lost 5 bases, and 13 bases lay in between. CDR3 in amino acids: CASSLEGSALETQYF. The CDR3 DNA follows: TGTGCCAGCAGCTTAGAGGGGAGCGCGTTGGAGACCCAGTACTTC.

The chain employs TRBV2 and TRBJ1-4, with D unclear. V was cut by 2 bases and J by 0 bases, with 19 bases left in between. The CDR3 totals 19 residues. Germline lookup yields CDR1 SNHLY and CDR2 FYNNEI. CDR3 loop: CASSEKASPRTATNEKLFF. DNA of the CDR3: TGTGCCAGCAGTGAAAAGGCCAGCCCGAGAACTGCAACTAATGAAAAACTGTTTTTT.